Given below is one T cell receptor (beta chain) in context. Germline V CDR1 and CDR2: WSHSY, SAAADI. The V and J ends lost 0 bases and 3 bases respectively, with 12 bases between them. This CDR3 spans 16 amino acids. The data belong to a study of blood T cell repertoires in COVID-19. Study details: From the United States, Italy and Spain came samples of acute and convalescent COVID-19.

The authors' processing: Amplification from reference gene primers served as the basis for estimated nucleated cell counts. This table comes from immunoSEQ multiplex PCR, and its TCRdb copy is limited to in-frame clones, with some not included. V and J calls and clone size come straight from that table; D and trimming were deduced from the DNA. The data contain roughly 56,000 clones, about nine tenths of them singletons. The sequence came from a man aged 50 to 60 with active COVID-19. Input material: peripheral blood. This rearrangement joins TRBV10-2 to TRBJ1-5; TRBD1 might be the D (5 bases). This CDR3 reads CASSESDLGVNQPQHF. The CDR3 DNA follows: TGCGCCAGCAGTGAGTCGGATTTAGGGGTCAATCAGCCCCAGCATTTT.